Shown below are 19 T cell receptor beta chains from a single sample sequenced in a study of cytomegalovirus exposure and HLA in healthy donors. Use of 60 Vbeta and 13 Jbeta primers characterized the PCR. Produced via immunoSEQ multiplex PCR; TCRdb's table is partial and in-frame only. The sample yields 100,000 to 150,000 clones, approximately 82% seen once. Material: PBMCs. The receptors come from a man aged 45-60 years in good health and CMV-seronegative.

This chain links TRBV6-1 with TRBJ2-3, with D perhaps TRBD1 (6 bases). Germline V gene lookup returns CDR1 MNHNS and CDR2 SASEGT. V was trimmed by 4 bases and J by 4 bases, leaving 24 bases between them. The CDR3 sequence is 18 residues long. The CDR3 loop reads CASSGEDSLLVWADTQYF. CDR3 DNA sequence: TGTGCCAGCAGTGGAGAGGACAGTTTGCTGGTTTGGGCAGATACGCAGTATTTT.

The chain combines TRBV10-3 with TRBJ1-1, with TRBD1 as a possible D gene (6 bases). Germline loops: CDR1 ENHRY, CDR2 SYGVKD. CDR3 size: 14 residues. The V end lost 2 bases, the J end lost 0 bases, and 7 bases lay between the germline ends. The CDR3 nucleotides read TGTGCCATCAGTGAGCAGGGGATGAACACTGAAGCTTTCTTT. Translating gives CAISEQGMNTEAFF.

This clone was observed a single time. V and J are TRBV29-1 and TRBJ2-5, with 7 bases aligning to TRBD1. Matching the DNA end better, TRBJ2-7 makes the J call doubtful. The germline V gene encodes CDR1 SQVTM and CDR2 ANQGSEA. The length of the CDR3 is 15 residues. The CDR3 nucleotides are TGCAGCGTTGCCCCCGACAGGGTGAATTCCTACGAGCAGTACTTC. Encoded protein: CSVAPDRVNSYEQYF.

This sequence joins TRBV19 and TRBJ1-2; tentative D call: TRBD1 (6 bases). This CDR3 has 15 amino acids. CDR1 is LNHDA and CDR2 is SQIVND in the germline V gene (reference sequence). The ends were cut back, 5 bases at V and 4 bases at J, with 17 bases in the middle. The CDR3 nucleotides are TGTGCCAGTAGTTCCGGACAGTCGATGCCCTATGGCTACACCTTC. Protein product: CASSSGQSMPYGYTF.

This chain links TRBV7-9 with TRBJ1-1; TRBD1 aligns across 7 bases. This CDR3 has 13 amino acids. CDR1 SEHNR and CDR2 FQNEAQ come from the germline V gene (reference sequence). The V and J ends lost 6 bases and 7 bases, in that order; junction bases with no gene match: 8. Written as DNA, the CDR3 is TGTGCCAGCAGACAGGGGACAGCCATTGAAGCTTTCTTT. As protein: CASRQGTAIEAFF. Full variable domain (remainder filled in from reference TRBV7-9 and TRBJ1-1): DTGVSQNPRHKITKRGQNVTFRCDPISEHNRLYWYRQTLGQGPEFLTYFQNEAQLEKSRLLSDRFSAERPKGSFSTLEIQRTEQGDSAMYLCASRQGTAIEAFFGQGTRLTVV.

The CDR3: CASTPGGFDTQYF. CDR3 nucleotide sequence: TGTGCCAGCACCCCCGGAGGGTTTGATACGCAGTATTTT. The rearrangement joins TRBV6-5 to TRBJ2-3; the D gene is possibly TRBD2 (6 bases). From germline, CDR1 is MNHEY and CDR2 SVGAGI. V was shortened by 7 bases and J by 6 bases, with 14 bases between the two germline ends. The CDR3 sequence is 13 residues long.

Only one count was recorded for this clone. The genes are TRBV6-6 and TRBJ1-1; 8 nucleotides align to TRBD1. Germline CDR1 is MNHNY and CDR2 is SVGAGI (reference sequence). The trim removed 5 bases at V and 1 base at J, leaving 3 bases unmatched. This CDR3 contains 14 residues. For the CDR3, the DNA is TGTGCCAGCAGTCAGGGACAGGAGAACACTGAAGCTTTCTTT. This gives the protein CASSQGQENTEAFF.

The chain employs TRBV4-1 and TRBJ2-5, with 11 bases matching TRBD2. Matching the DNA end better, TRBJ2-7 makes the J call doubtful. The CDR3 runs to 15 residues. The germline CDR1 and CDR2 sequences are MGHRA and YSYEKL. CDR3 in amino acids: CASSLAGGVSYEQYF. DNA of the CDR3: TGCGCCAGCAGCTTAGCGGGGGGGGTCTCCTACGAGCAGTACTTC.

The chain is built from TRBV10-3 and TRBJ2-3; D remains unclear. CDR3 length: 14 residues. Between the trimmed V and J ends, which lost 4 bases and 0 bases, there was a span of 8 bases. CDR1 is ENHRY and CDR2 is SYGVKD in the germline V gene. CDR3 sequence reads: CAISVTVSTDTQYF. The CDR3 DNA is TGTGCCATCAGTGTAACGGTTAGCACAGATACGCAGTATTTT.

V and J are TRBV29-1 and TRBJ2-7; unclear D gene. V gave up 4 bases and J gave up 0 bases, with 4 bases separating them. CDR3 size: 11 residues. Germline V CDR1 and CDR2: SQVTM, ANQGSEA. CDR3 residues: CSVAISYEQYF. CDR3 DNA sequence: TGCAGCGTTGCCATCTCCTACGAGCAGTACTTC.

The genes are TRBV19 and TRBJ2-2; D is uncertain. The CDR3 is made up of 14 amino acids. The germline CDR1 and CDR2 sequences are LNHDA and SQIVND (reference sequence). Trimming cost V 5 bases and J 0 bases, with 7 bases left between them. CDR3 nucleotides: TGTGCCAGTAGTCGCAGCGCGAACACCGGGGAGCTGTTTTTT. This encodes CASSRSANTGELFF.

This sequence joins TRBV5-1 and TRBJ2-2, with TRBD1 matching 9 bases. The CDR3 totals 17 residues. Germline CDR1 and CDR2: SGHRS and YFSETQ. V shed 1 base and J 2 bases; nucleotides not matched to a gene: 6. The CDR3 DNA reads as TGCGCCAGCAGCTTGACGACAGGGGGGCCCAACACCGGGGAGCTGTTTTTT. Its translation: CASSLTTGGPNTGELFF.

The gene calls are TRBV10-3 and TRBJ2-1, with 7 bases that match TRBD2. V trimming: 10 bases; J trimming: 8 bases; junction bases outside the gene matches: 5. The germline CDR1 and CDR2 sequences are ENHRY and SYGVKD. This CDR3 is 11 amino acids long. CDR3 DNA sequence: TGTGCCACCGAGACTAGCCATGAGCAGTTCTTC. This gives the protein CATETSHEQFF.

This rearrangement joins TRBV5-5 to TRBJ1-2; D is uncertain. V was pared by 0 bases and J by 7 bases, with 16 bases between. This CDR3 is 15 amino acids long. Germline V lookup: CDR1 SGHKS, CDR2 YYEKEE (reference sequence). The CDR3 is CASSLESVDASGYTF. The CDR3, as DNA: TGTGCCAGCAGCTTGGAGTCGGTCGATGCGAGTGGCTACACCTTC.

CDR3 in amino acids: CAWSGIGGYEQYF. Written as DNA, the CDR3 is TGTGCCTGGAGTGGAATTGGAGGGTACGAGCAGTACTTC. V is TRBV30 and J is TRBJ2-7; D perhaps matches TRBD2 (6 bases). Trimming removed 1 base from V and 4 bases from J, with 11 bases in between. Germline CDR1 GTSNPN, CDR2 SVGIG (reference sequence). There are 13 residues in the CDR3.

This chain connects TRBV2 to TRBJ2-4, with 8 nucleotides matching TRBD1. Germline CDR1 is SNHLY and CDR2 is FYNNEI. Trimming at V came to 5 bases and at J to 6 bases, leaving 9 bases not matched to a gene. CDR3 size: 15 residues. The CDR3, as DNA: TGTGCCAGCAGTCCCCTGACCGGGACAGGAAACATTCAGTACTTC. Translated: CASSPLTGTGNIQYF. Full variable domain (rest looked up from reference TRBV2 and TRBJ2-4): EPEVTQTPSHQVTQMGQEVILRCVPISNHLYFYWYRQILGQKVEFLVSFYNNEISEKSEIFDDQFSVERPDGSNFTLKIRSTKLEDSAMYFCASSPLTGTGNIQYFGAGTRLSVL.

The CDR3 sequence is CASSSLPPSNYNEQFF. The CDR3 region has the DNA TGTGCCAGCAGTTCGCTCCCGCCTAGCAACTACAATGAGCAGTTCTTC. The rearrangement joins TRBV27 to TRBJ2-1; a possible D gene is TRBD2 (5 bases). CDR3 length equals 16 residues. With 4 bases removed from V and 3 bases from J, the gap between germline ends came to 16 bases. Germline V gene lookup returns CDR1 MNHEY and CDR2 SMNVEV (reference sequence).

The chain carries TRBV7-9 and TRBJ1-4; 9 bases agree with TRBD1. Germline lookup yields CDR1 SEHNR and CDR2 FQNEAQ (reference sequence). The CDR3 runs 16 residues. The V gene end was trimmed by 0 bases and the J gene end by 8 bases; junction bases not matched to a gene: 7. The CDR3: CASSLATGGANEKLFF. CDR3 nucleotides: TGTGCCAGCAGCTTAGCCACAGGGGGCGCGAACGAAAAACTGTTTTTT.

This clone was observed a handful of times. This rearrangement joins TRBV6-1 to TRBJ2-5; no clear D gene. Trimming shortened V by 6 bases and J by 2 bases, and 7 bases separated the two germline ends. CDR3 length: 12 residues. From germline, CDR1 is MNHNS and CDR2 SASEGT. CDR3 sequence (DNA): TGTGCCAGCAGGCGGCTACAAGAGACCCAGTACTTC. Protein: CASRRLQETQYF.